This is a list of T cell receptor beta chains from one sample in a study of blood T cell repertoires in COVID-19. Data came from immunoSEQ multiplex PCR; TCRdb stores just in-frame clones and leaves some out. The sample has some 520,000 clones; 80% to 90% are singletons. Material: peripheral blood. These receptors all stem from a man younger than 35 with COVID-19, enrolled during active disease. Both conserved end residues are part of each CDR3. The order of the fields is J gene, clone size, V gene, D gene, CDR3 protein, CDR3 DNA. D genes are given only for firm matches. Some rows mark clone size as missing; the rest say once, few, many or name a class of expanded clone.

j_gene: TRBJ2-1; abundance: NA; v_gene: TRBV11-2; d_gene: TRBD2; CDR3aa: CASSAGTRRSEQFF; CDR3nt: TGTGCCAGCAGCGCCGGGACTAGGAGGAGTGAGCAGTTCTTC
j_gene: TRBJ2-3; abundance: NA; v_gene: TRBV5-1; d_gene: TRBD2; CDR3aa: CASSLGLAGEDTQYF; CDR3nt: TGCGCCAGCAGCTTAGGCCTAGCGGGGGAAGATACGCAGTATTTT
j_gene: TRBJ2-1; abundance: NA; v_gene: TRBV5-5; d_gene: NA; CDR3aa: CASNILRRGGEQFF; CDR3nt: TGTGCCAGCAACATATTACGTAGGGGCGGTGAGCAGTTCTTC
j_gene: TRBJ1-2; abundance: NA; v_gene: TRBV27; d_gene: TRBD1; CDR3aa: CASREGTAANYGYTF; CDR3nt: TGTGCCAGCAGGGAAGGGACAGCGGCTAACTATGGCTACACCTTC
j_gene: TRBJ2-3; abundance: NA; v_gene: TRBV4-1; d_gene: NA; CDR3aa: CASSQVRSGPTRVTDTQYF; CDR3nt: TGCGCCAGCAGCCAAGTTCGCAGCGGTCCGACCAGAGTCACAGATACGCAGTATTTT
j_gene: TRBJ2-3; abundance: NA; v_gene: TRBV5-4; d_gene: TRBD2; CDR3aa: CASSLGTSDTDTQYF; CDR3nt: TGTGCCAGCAGCTTGGGGACTAGCGACACAGATACGCAGTATTTT
j_gene: TRBJ1-5; abundance: NA; v_gene: TRBV2; d_gene: NA; CDR3aa: CASRMDSSSAQPQHF; CDR3nt: TGTGCCAGCAGGATGGACAGTTCCTCTGCTCAGCCCCAGCATTTT
j_gene: TRBJ2-1; abundance: NA; v_gene: TRBV11-2; d_gene: NA; CDR3aa: CASSSIPGYNEQFF; CDR3nt: TGTGCCAGCAGCTCGATCCCGGGCTACAATGAGCAGTTCTTC
j_gene: TRBJ2-5; abundance: NA; v_gene: TRBV5-4; d_gene: NA; CDR3aa: CASSDGLQETQYF; CDR3nt: TGTGCCAGCAGCGACGGACTCCAAGAGACCCAGTACTTC
j_gene: TRBJ2-2; abundance: NA; v_gene: TRBV5-6; d_gene: TRBD2; CDR3aa: CASSFGTSGAGELFF; CDR3nt: TGTGCCAGCAGCTTTGGGACTAGCGGGGCCGGGGAGCTGTTTTTT
j_gene: TRBJ2-3; abundance: NA; v_gene: TRBV27; d_gene: NA; CDR3aa: CASSSPGLFGDTQYF; CDR3nt: TGTGCCAGCAGTTCCCCCGGACTATTTGGAGATACGCAGTATTTT
j_gene: TRBJ2-2; abundance: NA; v_gene: TRBV19; d_gene: TRBD2; CDR3aa: CASSPSGGTGELFF; CDR3nt: TGTGCCAGTAGCCCTAGCGGTGGCACCGGGGAGCTGTTTTTT
j_gene: TRBJ2-2; abundance: NA; v_gene: TRBV5-1; d_gene: TRBD2; CDR3aa: CASTHLGLAGPGELFF; CDR3nt: TGCGCCAGCACTCATCTGGGACTAGCGGGGCCCGGGGAGCTGTTTTTT
j_gene: TRBJ1-5; abundance: NA; v_gene: TRBV4-1; d_gene: NA; CDR3aa: CASSQDGGAQQPQHF; CDR3nt: TGCGCCAGCAGCCAAGATGGAGGGGCACAACAGCCCCAGCATTTT
j_gene: TRBJ2-5; abundance: NA; v_gene: TRBV20-1; d_gene: NA; CDR3aa: CSASPGRSAETQYF; CDR3nt: TGCAGTGCTAGTCCAGGGAGGTCAGCAGAGACCCAGTACTTC
j_gene: TRBJ2-7; abundance: NA; v_gene: TRBV6-1; d_gene: TRBD1; CDR3aa: CASSEAMGQAYEQYF; CDR3nt: TGTGCCAGCAGTGAAGCAATGGGACAGGCCTACGAGCAGTACTTC
j_gene: TRBJ2-5; abundance: NA; v_gene: TRBV18; d_gene: TRBD1; CDR3aa: CASSPPSQGARETQYF; CDR3nt: TGTGCCAGCTCACCACCCTCACAGGGGGCCCGGGAGACCCAGTACTTC
j_gene: TRBJ1-5; abundance: NA; v_gene: TRBV6-6; d_gene: TRBD1; CDR3aa: CASTRGGISNQPQHF; CDR3nt: TGTGCCAGCACCCGAGGGGGCATTAGCAATCAGCCCCAGCATTTT
j_gene: TRBJ2-5; abundance: NA; v_gene: TRBV19; d_gene: TRBD1; CDR3aa: CASSIAQRTGALQETQYF; CDR3nt: TGTGCCAGTAGTATCGCGCAACGGACAGGGGCCTTACAAGAGACCCAGTACTTC
j_gene: TRBJ2-1; abundance: NA; v_gene: TRBV6-5; d_gene: TRBD2; CDR3aa: CASSYWAGGENEQFF; CDR3nt: TGTGCCAGCAGTTACTGGGCGGGAGGGGAAAATGAGCAGTTCTTC
j_gene: TRBJ1-2; abundance: NA; v_gene: TRBV6-5; d_gene: TRBD1; CDR3aa: CASSWIFRGDYGYTF; CDR3nt: TGTGCCAGCAGTTGGATATTCAGGGGGGACTATGGCTACACCTTC
j_gene: TRBJ2-7; abundance: once; v_gene: TRBV6-5; d_gene: NA; CDR3aa: CASSYGASYEQYF; CDR3nt: TGTGCCAGCAGTTACGGGGCTAGCTACGAGCAGTACTTC
j_gene: TRBJ1-4; abundance: NA; v_gene: TRBV18; d_gene: TRBD1; CDR3aa: CASSPQGQGVNEKLFF; CDR3nt: TGTGCCAGCTCACCACAAGGACAGGGGGTGAATGAAAAACTGTTTTTT
j_gene: TRBJ2-5; abundance: NA; v_gene: TRBV14; d_gene: NA; CDR3aa: CASSAWTGRQTQYF; CDR3nt: TGTGCCAGCAGCGCATGGACGGGAAGGCAGACCCAGTACTTC
j_gene: TRBJ2-5; abundance: NA; v_gene: TRBV11-2; d_gene: TRBD1; CDR3aa: CASSLGDSDQETQYF; CDR3nt: TGTGCCAGCAGCCTAGGGGACAGCGACCAAGAGACCCAGTACTTC
j_gene: TRBJ2-7; abundance: NA; v_gene: TRBV6-6; d_gene: NA; CDR3aa: CASSSLQTTEQYF; CDR3nt: TGTGCCAGCAGTTCACTCCAGACTACCGAGCAGTACTTC
j_gene: TRBJ2-1; abundance: NA; v_gene: TRBV12-3/TRBV12-4; d_gene: TRBD2; CDR3aa: CASSTSGRSKFF; CDR3nt: TGTGCCAGCAGTACTAGCGGGAGAAGTAAGTTCTTC
j_gene: TRBJ2-7; abundance: NA; v_gene: TRBV7-6; d_gene: TRBD1; CDR3aa: CASSPGTATTYEQYF; CDR3nt: TGTGCCAGCAGTCCAGGGACAGCCACAACCTACGAGCAGTACTTC
j_gene: TRBJ2-2; abundance: NA; v_gene: TRBV7-6; d_gene: TRBD2; CDR3aa: CASRGTSGLNTGELFF; CDR3nt: TGTGCCAGCAGGGGGACTAGCGGGTTGAACACCGGGGAGCTGTTTTTT
j_gene: TRBJ2-7; abundance: NA; v_gene: TRBV3-1/TRBV3-2; d_gene: TRBD1; CDR3aa: CASSQGDRGLKYF; CDR3nt: TGTGCCAGCAGCCAAGGTGACAGGGGGCTGAAGTACTTC
j_gene: TRBJ2-3; abundance: NA; v_gene: TRBV14; d_gene: NA; CDR3aa: CASSQDPTRGTDTQYF; CDR3nt: TGTGCCAGCAGCCAAGATCCGACTAGGGGAACAGATACGCAGTATTTT
j_gene: TRBJ2-5; abundance: NA; v_gene: TRBV4-2; d_gene: NA; CDR3aa: CASSQGPGETQYF; CDR3nt: TGTGCCAGCAGCCAAGGCCCGGGAGAGACCCAGTACTTC
j_gene: TRBJ1-4; abundance: NA; v_gene: TRBV2; d_gene: TRBD1; CDR3aa: CASRAGTGTEKLFF; CDR3nt: TGTGCCAGCAGAGCCGGGACAGGGACGGAGAAACTGTTTTTT
j_gene: TRBJ1-2; abundance: NA; v_gene: TRBV18; d_gene: NA; CDR3aa: CASSPQGLMGYGYTF; CDR3nt: TGTGCCAGCTCACCACAGGGGTTGATGGGCTATGGCTACACCTTC